A single sample gave rise to the 32 T cell receptor beta chains below, sequenced in a study of molecular identifiers for immune sequencing clone quantification. TCRdb re-called the PCR reads with MiXCR, one entry per CDR3 protein. The sample holds over 50,000 distinct CDR3 sequences, roughly 38% seen once. Sequenced input: naive CD8+ T cells from blood, with Jurkat cell RNA spiked in. Indicated subset: FACS-sorted CD8+CD4-CCR7+CD45RA+ naive T cells. Receptors originate from a human donor in good health. Some libraries in this study had Jurkat cell RNA spiked in.

The CDR3 nucleotides are TGTGCCAGCAGCGTAGCTCCCTGGGTCTCCACAGATACGCAGTATTTT. It yields the protein CASSVAPWVSTDTQYF. V and J are TRBV9 and TRBJ2-3; no reliable D call. CDR1 and CDR2 (germline): SGDLS, YYNGEE. The CDR3 length is 16 residues. Trimming removed 0 bases at V and 2 bases at J, with 13 bases between. Full variable domain (remainder filled in from reference TRBV9 and TRBJ2-3): DSGVTQTPKHLITATGQRVTLRCSPRSGDLSVYWYQQSLDQGLQFLIQYYNGEERAKGNILERFSAQQFPDLHSELNLSSLELGDSALYFCASSVAPWVSTDTQYFGPGTRLTVL.

A note on this clonotype: It may be a read error: a sequence one base away is much more abundant. The CDR3 does not close with the conserved phenylalanine or tryptophan, likely indicating a read error. The chain employs TRBV25-1 and TRBJ2-7; 7 bases fit TRBD2. J gave up 4 bases and V 4 bases, and 4 bases lay outside the gene matches. Per germline, CDR1 MGHDK and CDR2 SYGVNS. The CDR3 contains 13 residues. The CDR3: CASSVAGAYEQYS. The CDR3, as DNA: TGTGCCAGCAGTGTTGCGGGAGCATACGAGCAGTACTCC.

This clonotype has just a few counts. V is TRBV6-2 or TRBV6-3 and J is TRBJ2-3; D gene uncertain. The CDR3 runs to 16 residues. Germline values: CDR1 MNHEY, CDR2 SVGEGT. V was clipped by 1 base and J by 2 bases, with 13 bases between them. The CDR3: CASSYWPAGPTDTQYF. Here the CDR3 DNA reads TGTGCCAGCAGTTACTGGCCAGCAGGCCCCACAGATACGCAGTATTTT.

This clonotype was found many times. In DNA, the CDR3 is TGTGCCAGCAGTGAGGTTGGGGGCACAGATACGCAGTATTTT. Its protein product is CASSEVGGTDTQYF. V gene TRBV2 combines with J gene TRBJ2-3; D is uncertain. This CDR3 region has 14 residues. Germline V gene data show CDR1 as SNHLY and CDR2 as FYNNEI. With 3 bases removed from V and 1 base from J, the gap between germline ends came to 8 bases.

The chain uses TRBV2 and TRBJ2-5, with D possibly being TRBD2 (5 bases). This CDR3 spans 13 amino acids. The germline gives CDR1 SNHLY, CDR2 FYNNEI. V lost 7 bases and J lost 0, with 9 bases in between. CDR3: CASNPTNQETQYF. DNA of the CDR3: TGTGCCAGCAATCCGACTAACCAAGAGACCCAGTACTTC.

This clonotype occurred once. CDR3 amino acids: CASSQDAGGDTEAFF. As DNA, the CDR3 is TGTGCCAGCAGCCAAGATGCGGGAGGGGACACTGAAGCTTTCTTT. The chain joins TRBV14 to TRBJ1-1, with a tentative D call TRBD1 (5 bases). V lost 0 bases and J 3 bases, leaving 11 bases between the germline ends. CDR1 SGHDN and CDR2 FVKESK come from the germline V gene. This CDR3 spans 15 amino acids. Using reference TRBV14 and TRBJ1-1 for the parts outside the CDR3, the full variable domain is EAGVTQFPSHSVIEKGQTVTLRCDPISGHDNLYWYRRVMGKEIKFLLHFVKESKQDESGMPNNRFLAERTGGTYSTLKVQPAELEDSGVYFCASSQDAGGDTEAFFGQGTRLTVV.

This chain connects TRBV11-2 to TRBJ2-1; no clear D. The V gene lost 4 bases and the J gene lost 5 bases, with 3 bases spanning the gap. This CDR3 region has 11 residues. In germline, CDR1 is SGHAT, CDR2 FQNNGV. The CDR3 protein is CASSSNNEQFF. Here the CDR3 DNA reads TGTGCCAGCAGCTCTAACAATGAGCAGTTCTTC.

At least ten counts were recorded for this clonotype. The CDR3 DNA follows: TGTGCCAGCACGAGTGGACGCGCTCTCACAGATACGCAGTATTTT. Amino acid sequence: CASTSGRALTDTQYF. This chain links TRBV13 with TRBJ2-3; D gene uncertain. V shed 7 bases and J shed 2 bases, with 16 bases lying between them. This CDR3 region has 15 residues. In germline, CDR1 is PRHDT, CDR2 FYEKMQ (reference sequence).

V and J are TRBV5-3 and TRBJ2-7; D ambiguous. TRBV5-3 counts as an open reading frame of uncertain function. The length of the CDR3 is 11 residues. Trimming took 8 bases from V and 7 from J, leaving 13 bases between them. In DNA form, the CDR3 reads TGTGCCAGCAGCATAGTGGGAGAGCAGTACTTC. It is translated as CASSIVGEQYF.

The chain employs TRBV13 and TRBJ2-3, with 7 positions matching TRBD2. This CDR3 has 13 amino acids. Unmatched junction bases numbered 4, after V lost 6 bases and J lost 4 bases. Germline V lookup: CDR1 PRHDT, CDR2 FYEKMQ (reference sequence). CDR3 DNA sequence: TGTGCCAGCAGTATGGGGGGGGCAGATACGCAGTATTTT. Translation gives CASSMGGADTQYF.

Many counts were recorded for this clonotype. V is TRBV28 and J is TRBJ1-5; D is unclear. Germline CDR1 MDHEN, CDR2 SYDVKM. Trimming took 2 bases from V and 0 from J, leaving 8 bases between them. This CDR3 region has 15 residues. The DNA of the CDR3 is TGTGCCAGCAGTTTAATGGGGAATAGCAATCAGCCCCAGCATTTT. It yields the protein CASSLMGNSNQPQHF.

This clonotype occurred many times. The rearrangement links TRBV4-3 to TRBJ2-3; D gene unclear. Trimming pared 0 bases from V and 1 base from J, leaving 8 bases between. CDR1 and CDR2 (germline): LGHNA, YSLEER. The CDR3 length is 15 residues. CDR3 region: CASSQDGLGTDTQYF. As DNA, the CDR3 is TGCGCCAGCAGCCAAGATGGATTAGGCACAGATACGCAGTATTTT.

This clonotype was counted ten times or more. CDR3: CASREFFLAGLQETQYF. The CDR3, as DNA: TGTGCCAGCAGGGAATTTTTCCTAGCGGGACTACAAGAGACCCAGTACTTC. The chain is built from TRBV28 and TRBJ2-5; TRBD2 matches at 9 bases. The junction had 13 bases not matched to a gene; V was cut back by 6 bases and J by 2 bases. CDR1 and CDR2 from the germline V gene are MDHEN and SYDVKM. The CDR3 has 17 residues.

This clonotype was counted at least ten times. The V gene is TRBV13, the J gene TRBJ2-1, with D maybe TRBD2 (6 bases). This CDR3 region has 13 residues. Deletions cut 5 bases from V and 12 bases from J, with 17 bases between. CDR1 is PRHDT, CDR2 FYEKMQ, per germline (reference sequence). The CDR3 nucleotides are TGTGCCAGCAGCCTACGGGACTCCTCCCGGCAGTTCTTC. Translation gives CASSLRDSSRQFF.

This clonotype showed up many times. The chain recombines TRBV2 with TRBJ2-4; no reliable D call. Per the germline V gene, CDR1 is SNHLY and CDR2 is FYNNEI. The CDR3 totals 12 residues. The V end was cut by 6 bases, the J end by 8 bases, with 11 bases between. CDR3 region: CASRGAADIQYF. The DNA for the CDR3 is TGTGCCAGCAGGGGCGCGGCGGACATTCAGTACTTC.

The CDR3 bases are TGTGCCACCAGTGACCGGGACAGTTATAGCAATCAGCCCCAGCATTTT. Translation: CATSDRDSYSNQPQHF. The rearrangement uses TRBV24-1 and TRBJ1-5; the match to TRBD1 covers 7 bases. The germline gives CDR1 KGHDR, CDR2 SFDVKD. With 4 bases clipped from V and 0 bases from J, the junction kept 5 bases outside the gene matches. The CDR3 consists of 16 residues.

The table lists this clonotype with many counts. The chain combines TRBV7-9 with TRBJ2-2, with D maybe TRBD1 (7 bases). Trimming removed 4 bases from V and 6 bases from J, with 15 bases in between. Germline values: CDR1 SEHNR, CDR2 FQNEAQ (reference sequence). The CDR3 runs to 15 residues. The CDR3 spells CASSSTGRISGELFF. CDR3 in DNA: TGTGCCAGCAGCTCGACAGGGAGGATTTCCGGGGAGCTGTTTTTT.

The chain combines TRBV7-8 with TRBJ2-1, with a tentative D call TRBD1 (5 bases). The CDR3 consists of 15 residues. V gave up 5 bases and J gave up 7 bases, with 18 bases separating them. Germline CDR1 and CDR2: SGHVS and FQNEAQ. The CDR3 region has the DNA TGTGCCAGCAGCACCCGCCCTAGGGGTCGGAATGAGCAGTTCTTC. Protein product: CASSTRPRGRNEQFF.

This clonotype was detected ten times or more. The chain has TRBV29-1 and TRBJ2-3, with D perhaps TRBD2 (5 bases). Germline V gene lookup returns CDR1 SQVTM and CDR2 ANQGSEA. The V and J ends lost 6 bases and 1 base respectively, with 8 bases between them. The CDR3 totals 12 residues. The CDR3 nucleotides read TGCAGCGTGGTGGGAGGCACAGATACGCAGTATTTT. Its protein product is CSVVGGTDTQYF.

This sequence joins TRBV7-9 and TRBJ2-7; D may be TRBD2 (5 bases). Trimming shortened V by 3 bases and J by 0 bases, and 15 bases separated the two germline ends. CDR1 and CDR2 from the germline V gene are SEHNR and FQNEAQ (reference sequence). The CDR3 has 16 residues. CDR3 residues: CASSFYRGSGSYEQYF. Written as DNA, the CDR3 is TGTGCCAGCAGCTTTTATCGCGGGTCGGGCTCCTACGAGCAGTACTTC.

This clonotype was detected a few times. This chain connects TRBV7-8 to TRBJ2-7; unclear D gene. The length of the CDR3 is 11 residues. Trimming took off 3 bases at V and 5 bases at J, with 5 bases between the two ends. Germline V gives CDR1 SGHVS, CDR2 FQNEAQ. The CDR3 DNA is TGTGCCAGCAGCTTCGGCCACGAGCAGTACTTC. Translated, it gives CASSFGHEQYF.

Details on this clonotype: A much larger clone lies a single base off, so this may be a read error. The gene calls are TRBV29-1 and TRBJ1-4, with 7 positions matching TRBD1. Germline lookup yields CDR1 SQVTM and CDR2 ANQGSEA. The CDR3 has 18 residues. The CDR3 DNA follows: TGCAGCGTTGAAAAAGGCCGACAGGGTATTTCAACTAATGAAAAACTGCTTTTT. As protein: CSVEKGRQGISTNEKLLF. The variable domain in full, completed from reference TRBV29-1 and TRBJ1-4, reads SAVISQKPSRDICQRGTSLTIQCQVDSQVTMMFWYRQQPGQSLTLIATANQGSEATYESGFVIDKFPISRPNLTFSTLTVSNMSPEDSSIYLCSVEKGRQGISTNEKLLFGSGTQLSVL.

This clonotype appeared many times. V and J are TRBV7-2 and TRBJ2-3; D unclear. V gave up 6 bases and J gave up 6 bases, with 10 bases separating them. This CDR3 contains 12 residues. Germline values: CDR1 SGHTA, CDR2 FQGNSA. The CDR3 reads CASRQPPDTQYF. In DNA form, the CDR3 reads TGTGCCAGCAGACAACCCCCGGATACGCAGTATTTT.

Concerning this clonotype itself: An end of the junction differs from the germline gene, which may be a read error. This chain joins TRBV5-3 and TRBJ1-5; D may be TRBD1 (6 bases). TRBV5-3 falls under the ORF class, with uncertain function. The CDR3 runs to 14 residues. Here the CDR3 reads CASSYMGAGQPQHF. The CDR3 DNA follows: TGTGCCAGCAGCTACATGGGGGCGGGACAGCCCCAGCATTTT.

As regards this clonotype: Compared with germline, one end of the junction differs, possibly owing to a read error. V gene TRBV20-1 combines with J gene TRBJ2-2; D possibly corresponds to TRBD1 (6 bases). The CDR3 runs 12 residues. Germline V gene data show CDR1 as DFQATT and CDR2 as SNEGSKA (reference sequence). In DNA form, the CDR3 reads TGCAGTGCTGTACAGGGCACCGGGGCGCTGTTTTTT. Encoded protein: CSAVQGTGALFF.

The chain couples TRBV4-2 to TRBJ2-7; D is unresolved. The CDR3 contains 15 residues. CDR1 is LGHNA and CDR2 is YNFKEQ in the germline V gene. V was shortened by 0 bases and J by 5 bases, with 14 bases between the two germline ends. This chain's CDR3 is CASSQELNIANEQYF. The CDR3 DNA sequence: TGTGCCAGCAGCCAAGAATTAAACATCGCCAACGAGCAGTACTTC.

This clonotype was observed a few times. This likely comes from a read error, as the CDR3 has no conserved phenylalanine or tryptophan at its end. The chain uses TRBV29-1 and TRBJ2-6, with D tentatively TRBD1 (5 bases). The CDR3 contains 16 residues. From germline, CDR1 is SQVTM and CDR2 ANQGSEA. CDR3 coding DNA: TGCAGCGTCCCCGAGCCCTATTTGTTTGGGGCCATCGTCCTGACTATC. This translates into CSVPEPYLFGAIVLTI.

This clonotype was seen a handful of times. The V and J genes are TRBV7-2 and TRBJ2-5; 9 positions match TRBD1. Germline V CDR1 and CDR2: SGHTA, FQGNSA. This CDR3 has 17 amino acids. Trimming cost V 5 bases and J 4 bases; bases outside gene matches: 14. The CDR3 DNA reads TGTGCCAGCAGCCTTACAGGGGGCTGGTTGGTCGGAGAGACCCAGTACTTC. This encodes CASSLTGGWLVGETQYF. Together with reference TRBV7-2 and TRBJ2-5, the CDR3 gives the full variable domain: GAGVSQSPSNKVTEKGKDVELRCDPISGHTALYWYRQSLGQGLEFLIYFQGNSAPDKSGLPSDRFSAERTGGSVSTLTIQRTQQEDSAVYLCASSLTGGWLVGETQYFGPGTRLLVL.

Of note for this clonotype: The junction differs from germline at one of its ends, possibly a read error. The chain uses TRBV7-9 and TRBJ1-1, with D possibly TRBD1 on 5 matching bases. Looked up from germline, CDR1 is SEHNR and CDR2 is FQNEAQ (reference sequence). The CDR3 sequence is 14 residues long. The CDR3 DNA sequence: TGTGCCAGCAGCACCCGGCTAGGAGGGACTGAGGCTTACTTT. This sequence encodes CASSTRLGGTEAYF.

This clonotype was seen repeatedly, ten times or more. The chain employs TRBV7-9 and TRBJ2-2; perhaps TRBD1 as D (6 bases). CDR1 is SEHNR, CDR2 FQNEAQ, per germline (reference sequence). CDR3 length: 11 amino acids. CDR3 region: CGRQAGGELFF. In nucleotides, the CDR3 is TGTGGAAGACAGGCCGGCGGGGAGCTGTTTTTT.

This clonotype is a singleton in its sample. The CDR3 region has the DNA TGCAGCGTTGAATTTGGCGAACCGAGCTCTGGAAACACCATATATTTT. It encodes CSVEFGEPSSGNTIYF. This rearrangement joins TRBV29-1 to TRBJ1-3, with D hard to call. Germline V gene lookup returns CDR1 SQVTM and CDR2 ANQGSEA. This CDR3 comprises 16 residues. Deletions cut 2 bases from V and 0 bases from J, with 14 bases between.

This clonotype has more than one count but fewer than ten. CDR3 bases: TGTGCCAGCAGTCTGATAAATAATTCACCCCTCCACTTT. Translation: CASSLINNSPLHF. The chain links TRBV3-1 to TRBJ1-6; unclear D gene. V was pared by 6 bases and J by 5 bases, with 8 bases between. The CDR3 has 13 amino acids. Germline values: CDR1 LGHDT, CDR2 YNNKEL (reference sequence).